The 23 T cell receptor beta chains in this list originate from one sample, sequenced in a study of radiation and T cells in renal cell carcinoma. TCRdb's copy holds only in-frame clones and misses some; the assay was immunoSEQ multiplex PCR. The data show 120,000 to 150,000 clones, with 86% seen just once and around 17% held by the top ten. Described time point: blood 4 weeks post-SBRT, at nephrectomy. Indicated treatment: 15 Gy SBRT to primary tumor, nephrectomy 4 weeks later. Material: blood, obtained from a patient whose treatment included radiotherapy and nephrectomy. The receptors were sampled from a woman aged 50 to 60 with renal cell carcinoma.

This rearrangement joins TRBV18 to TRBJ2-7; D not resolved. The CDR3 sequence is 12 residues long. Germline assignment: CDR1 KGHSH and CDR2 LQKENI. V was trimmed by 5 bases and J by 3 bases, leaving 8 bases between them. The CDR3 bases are TGTGCCAGCTCAGGGTCTGGCTACGAGCAGTACTTC. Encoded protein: CASSGSGYEQYF.

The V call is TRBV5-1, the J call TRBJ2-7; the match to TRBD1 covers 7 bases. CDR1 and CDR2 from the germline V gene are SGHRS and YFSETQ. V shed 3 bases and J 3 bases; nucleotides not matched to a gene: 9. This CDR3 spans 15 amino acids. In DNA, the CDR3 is TGCGCCAGCAGCTCGGGGCACCGGGACAGCTACGAGCAGTACTTC. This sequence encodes CASSSGHRDSYEQYF.

The CDR3 bases are TGTGCCAGCAGCTTGTTTGCGGGGACGTACAATGAGCAGTTCTTC. Encoded protein: CASSLFAGTYNEQFF. The J gene is TRBJ2-1, the V gene TRBV5-6, with D possibly TRBD2 on 6 matching bases. The germline gives CDR1 SGHDT, CDR2 YYEEEE. The CDR3 spans 15 residues. V was shortened by 1 base and J by 4 bases, with 12 bases between the two germline ends. The variable domain in full, with the rest retrieved from reference TRBV5-6 and TRBJ2-1, is DAGVTQSPTHLIKTRGQQVTLRCSPKSGHDTVSWYQQALGQGPQFIFQYYEEEERQRGNFPDRFSGHQFPNYSSELNVNALLLGDSALYLCASSLFAGTYNEQFFGPGTRLTVL.

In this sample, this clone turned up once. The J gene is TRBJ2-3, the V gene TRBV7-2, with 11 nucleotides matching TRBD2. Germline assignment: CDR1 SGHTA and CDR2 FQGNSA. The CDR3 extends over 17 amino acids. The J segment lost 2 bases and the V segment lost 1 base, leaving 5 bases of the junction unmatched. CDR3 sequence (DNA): TGTGCCAGCAGCTTAGATTCTAGCGGGGGGACCACAGATACGCAGTATTTT. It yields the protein CASSLDSSGGTTDTQYF. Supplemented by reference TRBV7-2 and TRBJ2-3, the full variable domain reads GAGVSQSPSNKVTEKGKDVELRCDPISGHTALYWYRQSLGQGLEFLIYFQGNSAPDKSGLPSDRFSAERTGGSVSTLTIQRTQQEDSAVYLCASSLDSSGGTTDTQYFGPGTRLTVL.

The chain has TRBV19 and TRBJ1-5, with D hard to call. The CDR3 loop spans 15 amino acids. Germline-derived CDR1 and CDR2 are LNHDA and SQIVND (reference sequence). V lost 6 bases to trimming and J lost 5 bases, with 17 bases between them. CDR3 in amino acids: CASRGGSANYQPQHF. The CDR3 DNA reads TGTGCCAGTAGGGGTGGCAGCGCGAACTATCAGCCCCAGCATTTT.

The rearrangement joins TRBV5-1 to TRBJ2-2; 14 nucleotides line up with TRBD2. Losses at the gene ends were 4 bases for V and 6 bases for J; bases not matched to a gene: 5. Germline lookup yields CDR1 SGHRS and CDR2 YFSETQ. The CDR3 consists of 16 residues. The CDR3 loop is CASSGTSGGGSGELFF. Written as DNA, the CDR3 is TGCGCCAGCAGCGGGACTAGCGGGGGAGGTTCCGGGGAGCTGTTTTTT.

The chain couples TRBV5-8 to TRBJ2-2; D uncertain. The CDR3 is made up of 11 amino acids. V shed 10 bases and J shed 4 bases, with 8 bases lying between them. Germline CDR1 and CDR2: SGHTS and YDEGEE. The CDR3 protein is CAGWFTGELFF. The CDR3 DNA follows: TGTGCCGGATGGTTCACCGGGGAGCTGTTTTTT. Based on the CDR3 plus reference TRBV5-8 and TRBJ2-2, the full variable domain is EAGVTQSPTHLIKTRGQQATLRCSPISGHTSVYWYQQALGLGLQFLLWYDEGEERNRGNFPPRFSGRQFPNYSSELNVNALELEDSALYLCAGWFTGELFFGEGSRLTVL.

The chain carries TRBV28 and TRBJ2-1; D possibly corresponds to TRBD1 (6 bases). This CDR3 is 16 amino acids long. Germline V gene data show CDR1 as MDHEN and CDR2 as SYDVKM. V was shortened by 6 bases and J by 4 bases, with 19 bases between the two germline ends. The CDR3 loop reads CASSLRQVTTYNEQFF. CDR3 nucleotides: TGTGCCAGCAGCCTCAGACAGGTGACAACTTACAATGAGCAGTTCTTC.

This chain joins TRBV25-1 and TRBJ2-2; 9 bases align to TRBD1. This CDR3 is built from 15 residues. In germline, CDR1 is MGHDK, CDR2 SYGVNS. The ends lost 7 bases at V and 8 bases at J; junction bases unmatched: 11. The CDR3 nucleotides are TGTGCCAGCACGGCGGACAGGGGAGTATTTGGGGAGCTGTTTTTT. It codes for CASTADRGVFGELFF.

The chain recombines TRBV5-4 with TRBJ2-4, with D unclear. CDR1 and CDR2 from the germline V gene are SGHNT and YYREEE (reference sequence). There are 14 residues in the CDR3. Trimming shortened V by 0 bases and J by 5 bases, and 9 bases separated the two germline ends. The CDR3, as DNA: TGTGCCAGCAGCTTGGACTGGAGCGAAAACATTCAGTACTTC. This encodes CASSLDWSENIQYF.

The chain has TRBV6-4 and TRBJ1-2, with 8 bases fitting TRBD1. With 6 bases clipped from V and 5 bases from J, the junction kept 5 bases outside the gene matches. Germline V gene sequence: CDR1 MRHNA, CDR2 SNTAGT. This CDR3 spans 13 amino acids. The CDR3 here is CASRGQGGYGYTF. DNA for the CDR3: TGTGCCAGCAGAGGACAGGGAGGGTATGGCTACACCTTC.

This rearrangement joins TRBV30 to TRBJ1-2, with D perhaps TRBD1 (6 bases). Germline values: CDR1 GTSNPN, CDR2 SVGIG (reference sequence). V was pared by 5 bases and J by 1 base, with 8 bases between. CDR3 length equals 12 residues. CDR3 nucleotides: TGTGCCTGGTCAGGGGTTAACTATGGCTACACCTTC. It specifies CAWSGVNYGYTF. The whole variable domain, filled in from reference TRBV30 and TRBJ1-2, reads SQTIHQWPATLVQPVGSPLSLECTVEGTSNPNLYWYRQAAGRGLQLLFYSVGIGQISSEVPQNLSASRPQDRQFILSSKKLLLSDSGFYLCAWSGVNYGYTFGSGTRLTVV.

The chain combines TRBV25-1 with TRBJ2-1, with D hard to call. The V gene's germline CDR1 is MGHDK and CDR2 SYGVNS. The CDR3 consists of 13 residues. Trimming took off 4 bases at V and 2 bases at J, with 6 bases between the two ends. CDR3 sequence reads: CASSGAAYNEQFF. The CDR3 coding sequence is TGTGCCAGCAGTGGGGCAGCCTACAATGAGCAGTTCTTC.

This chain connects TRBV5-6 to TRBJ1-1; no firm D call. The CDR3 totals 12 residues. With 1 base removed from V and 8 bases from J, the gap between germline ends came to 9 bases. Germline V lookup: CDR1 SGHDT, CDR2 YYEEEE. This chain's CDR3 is CASSLLRAEAFF. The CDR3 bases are TGTGCCAGCAGCTTGTTAAGGGCCGAAGCTTTCTTT.

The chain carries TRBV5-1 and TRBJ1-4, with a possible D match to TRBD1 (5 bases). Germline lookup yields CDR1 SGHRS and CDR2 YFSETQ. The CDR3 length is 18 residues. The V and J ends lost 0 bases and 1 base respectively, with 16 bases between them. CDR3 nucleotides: TGCGCCAGCAGCTTGGGGGCAGGGAAGATGTTAACTAATGAAAAACTGTTTTTT. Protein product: CASSLGAGKMLTNEKLFF. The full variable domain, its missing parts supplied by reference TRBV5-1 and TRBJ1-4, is KAGVTQTPRYLIKTRGQQVTLSCSPISGHRSVSWYQQTPGQGLQFLFEYFSETQRNKGNFPGRFSGRQFSNSRSEMNVSTLELGDSALYLCASSLGAGKMLTNEKLFFGSGTQLSVL.

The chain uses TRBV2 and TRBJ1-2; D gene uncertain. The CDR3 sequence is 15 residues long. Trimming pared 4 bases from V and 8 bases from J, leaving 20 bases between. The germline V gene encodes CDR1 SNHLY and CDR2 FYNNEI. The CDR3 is CASSGDRYRADGYTF. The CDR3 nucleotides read TGTGCCAGCAGTGGGGATAGGTACAGAGCTGACGGCTACACCTTC.

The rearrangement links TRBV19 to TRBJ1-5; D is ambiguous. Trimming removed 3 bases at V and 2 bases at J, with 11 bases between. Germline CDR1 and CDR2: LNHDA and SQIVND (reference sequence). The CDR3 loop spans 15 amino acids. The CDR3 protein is CASSIGNLGNQPQHF. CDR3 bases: TGTGCCAGTAGTATTGGCAATCTAGGCAATCAGCCCCAGCATTTT.

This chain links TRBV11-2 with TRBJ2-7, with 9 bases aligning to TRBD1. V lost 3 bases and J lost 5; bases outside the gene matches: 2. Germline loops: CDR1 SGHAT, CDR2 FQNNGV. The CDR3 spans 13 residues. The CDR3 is CASSFGQGHEQYF. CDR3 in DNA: TGTGCCAGCAGCTTCGGACAGGGGCACGAGCAGTACTTC.

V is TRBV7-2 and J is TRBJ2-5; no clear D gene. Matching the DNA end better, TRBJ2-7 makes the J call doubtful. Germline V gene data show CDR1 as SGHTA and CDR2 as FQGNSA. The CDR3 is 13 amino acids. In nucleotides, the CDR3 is TGTGCCAGCAGCTTGAGCCGCACCTACGAGCAGTACTTC. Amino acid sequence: CASSLSRTYEQYF.

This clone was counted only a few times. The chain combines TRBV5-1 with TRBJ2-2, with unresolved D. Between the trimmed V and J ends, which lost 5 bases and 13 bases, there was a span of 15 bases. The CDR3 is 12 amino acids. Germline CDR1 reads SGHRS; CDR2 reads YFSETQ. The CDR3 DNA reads TGCGCCAGCAGGTCCACGAATGGTGGGCTGTTTTTT. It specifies CASRSTNGGLFF.

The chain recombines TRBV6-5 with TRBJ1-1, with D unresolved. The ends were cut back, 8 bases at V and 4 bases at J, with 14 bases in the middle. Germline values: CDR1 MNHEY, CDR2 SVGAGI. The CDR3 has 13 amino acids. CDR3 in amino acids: CASSPPAGTEAFF. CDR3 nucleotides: TGTGCCAGCTCTCCGCCGGCAGGCACTGAAGCTTTCTTT.

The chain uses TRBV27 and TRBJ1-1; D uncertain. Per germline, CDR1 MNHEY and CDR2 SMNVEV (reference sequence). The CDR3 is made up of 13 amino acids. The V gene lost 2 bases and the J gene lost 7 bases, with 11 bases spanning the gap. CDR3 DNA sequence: TGTGCCAGCAGTTTAAATCGGGGTGGTGAAGCTTTCTTT. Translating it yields CASSLNRGGEAFF.

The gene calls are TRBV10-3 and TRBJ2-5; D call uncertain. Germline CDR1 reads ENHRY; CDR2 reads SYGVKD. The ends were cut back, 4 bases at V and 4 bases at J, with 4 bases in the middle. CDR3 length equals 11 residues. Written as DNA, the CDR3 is TGTGCCATCAGTGGACGAGAGACCCAGTACTTC. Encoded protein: CAISGRETQYF.